This TCR beta chain was observed in a study of Graves' ophthalmopathy and Graves' hyperthyroidism. Background on the study: Cases classed as stable hyperthyroidism had no ophthalmopathy within 18 months of follow-up.

V lost 4 bases and J 7 bases, leaving 10 bases between the germline ends. CDR1 and CDR2 from the germline V gene are LNHDA and SQIVND (reference sequence). The CDR3 totals 13 residues. The sequenced template was RNA, covering the TCR beta CDR3 region. Following a first-round RT-PCR that used HTBI primers, a second-round multiplex PCR was carried out. TCRdb called the multiplex PCR reads again in MiXCR, with one record for every CDR3 protein. Seen here are about 1.2 million distinct CDR3 sequences, about 38% observed once, and the top ten hold around 10%. The hyperthyroidism patients, aged 18 to 65, had been newly diagnosed, with under 2 months' duration.

The gene calls are TRBV19 and TRBJ1-4; D unclear. Sequenced material: peripheral blood or thyroid tissue (not recorded which). The sequence was collected from an adult man with Graves' hyperthyroidism. The CDR3 reads CASSTLGGEKLFF. The CDR3 DNA reads TGTGCCAGTAGTACTCTCGGAGGTGAAAAACTGTTTTTT.